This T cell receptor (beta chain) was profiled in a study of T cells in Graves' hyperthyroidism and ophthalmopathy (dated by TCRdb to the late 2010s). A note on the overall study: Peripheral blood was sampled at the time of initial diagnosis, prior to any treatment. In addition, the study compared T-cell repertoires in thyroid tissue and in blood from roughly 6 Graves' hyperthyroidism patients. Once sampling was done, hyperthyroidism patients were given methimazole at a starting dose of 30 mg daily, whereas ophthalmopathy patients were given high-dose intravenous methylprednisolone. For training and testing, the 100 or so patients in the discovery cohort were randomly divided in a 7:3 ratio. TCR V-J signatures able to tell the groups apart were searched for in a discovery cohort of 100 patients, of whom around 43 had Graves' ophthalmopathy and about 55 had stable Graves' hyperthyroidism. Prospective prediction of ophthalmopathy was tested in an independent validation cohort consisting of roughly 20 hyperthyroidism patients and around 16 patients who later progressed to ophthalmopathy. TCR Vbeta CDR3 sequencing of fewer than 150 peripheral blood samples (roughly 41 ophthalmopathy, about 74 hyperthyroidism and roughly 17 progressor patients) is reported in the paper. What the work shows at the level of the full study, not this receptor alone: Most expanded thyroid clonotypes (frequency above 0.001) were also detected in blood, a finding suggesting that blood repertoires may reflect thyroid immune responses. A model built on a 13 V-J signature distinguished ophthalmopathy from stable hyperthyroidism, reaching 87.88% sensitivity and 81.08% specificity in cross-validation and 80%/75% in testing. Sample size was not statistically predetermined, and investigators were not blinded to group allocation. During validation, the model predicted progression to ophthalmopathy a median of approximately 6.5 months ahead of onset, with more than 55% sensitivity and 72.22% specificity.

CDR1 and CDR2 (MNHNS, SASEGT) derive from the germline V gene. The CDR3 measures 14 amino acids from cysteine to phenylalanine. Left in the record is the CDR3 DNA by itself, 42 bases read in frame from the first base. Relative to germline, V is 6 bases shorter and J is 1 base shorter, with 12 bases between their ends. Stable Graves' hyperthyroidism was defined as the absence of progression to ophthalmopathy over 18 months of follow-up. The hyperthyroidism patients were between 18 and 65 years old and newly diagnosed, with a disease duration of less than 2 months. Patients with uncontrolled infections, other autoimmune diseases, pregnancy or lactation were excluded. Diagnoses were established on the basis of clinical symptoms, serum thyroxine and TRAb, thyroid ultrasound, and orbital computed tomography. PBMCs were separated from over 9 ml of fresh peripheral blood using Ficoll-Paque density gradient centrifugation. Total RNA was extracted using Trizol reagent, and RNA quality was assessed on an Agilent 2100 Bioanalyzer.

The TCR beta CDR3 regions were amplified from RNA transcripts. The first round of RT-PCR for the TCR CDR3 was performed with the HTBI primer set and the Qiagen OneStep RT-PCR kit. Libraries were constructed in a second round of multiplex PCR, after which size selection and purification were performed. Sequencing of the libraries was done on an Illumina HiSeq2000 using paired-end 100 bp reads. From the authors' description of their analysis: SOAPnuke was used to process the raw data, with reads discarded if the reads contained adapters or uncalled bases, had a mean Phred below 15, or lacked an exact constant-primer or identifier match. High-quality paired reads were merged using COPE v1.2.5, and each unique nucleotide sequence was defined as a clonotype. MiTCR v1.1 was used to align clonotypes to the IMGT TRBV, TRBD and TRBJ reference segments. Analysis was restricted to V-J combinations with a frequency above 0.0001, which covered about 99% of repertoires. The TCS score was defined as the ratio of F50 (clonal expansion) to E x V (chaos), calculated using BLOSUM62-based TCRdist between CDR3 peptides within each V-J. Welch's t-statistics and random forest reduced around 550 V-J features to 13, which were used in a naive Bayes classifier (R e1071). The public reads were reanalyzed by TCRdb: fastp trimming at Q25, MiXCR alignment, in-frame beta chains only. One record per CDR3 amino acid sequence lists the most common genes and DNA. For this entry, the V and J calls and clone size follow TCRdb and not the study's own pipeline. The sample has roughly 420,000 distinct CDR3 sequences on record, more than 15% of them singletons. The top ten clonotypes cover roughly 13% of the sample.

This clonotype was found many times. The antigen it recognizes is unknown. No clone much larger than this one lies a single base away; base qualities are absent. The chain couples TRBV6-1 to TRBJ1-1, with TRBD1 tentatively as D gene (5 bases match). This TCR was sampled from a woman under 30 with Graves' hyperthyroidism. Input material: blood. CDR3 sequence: CASSENRGNTEAFF. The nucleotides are TGTGCCAGCAGCGAAAATAGGGGGAACACTGAAGCTTTCTTT.